These 24 T cell receptor beta chains were sequenced from one sample in a study of radiation and T cells in renal cell carcinoma. Only in-frame clones appear in the TCRdb table, and some are missing; sequencing was by immunoSEQ multiplex PCR. The table records over 55,000 clones, roughly 79% of them present only once. Time point indicated: blood 2 weeks post-SBRT. Specified treatment: 15 Gy SBRT to primary tumor, nephrectomy 4 weeks later. This material consisted of blood, taken from a patient whose treatment included radiotherapy and nephrectomy. The receptors come from a man between 60 and 75 years old with renal cell carcinoma.

The chain links TRBV19 to TRBJ2-2; 8 bases map to TRBD1. The CDR3 runs 15 residues. The J segment lost 3 bases and the V segment lost 7 bases, leaving 7 bases of the junction unmatched. In germline, CDR1 is LNHDA, CDR2 SQIVND (reference sequence). CDR3 nucleotide sequence: TGTGCCAGTAAGGGACAGGTTGGGGACACCGGGGAGCTGTTTTTT. Translation gives CASKGQVGDTGELFF.

The V gene is TRBV5-1, the J gene TRBJ2-5, with 7 bases that match TRBD1. The junction had 8 bases not matched to a gene; V was cut back by 6 bases and J by 3 bases. Germline CDR1 and CDR2: SGHRS and YFSETQ. CDR3 length equals 14 residues. The CDR3 coding sequence is TGCGCCAGCACCCTGGTAGGGGGCGAAGAGACCCAGTACTTC. It encodes CASTLVGGEETQYF.

This clone was seen a single time. The chain joins TRBV7-9 to TRBJ1-1; 8 positions match TRBD1. CDR1 SEHNR and CDR2 FQNEAQ come from the germline V gene (reference sequence). The CDR3 has 16 residues. The ends lost 3 bases at V and 4 bases at J; junction bases unmatched: 10. CDR3 coding DNA: TGTGCCAGCAGCTTCAGAAGACAGGGGCCGGGCACTGAAGCTTTCTTT. Translating gives CASSFRRQGPGTEAFF.

The chain carries TRBV5-1 and TRBJ1-3; no clear D gene. This CDR3 has 14 residues. Trimming pared 0 bases from V and 0 bases from J, leaving 4 bases between. Germline V gene sequence: CDR1 SGHRS, CDR2 YFSETQ. CDR3 sequence: CASSLDSSGNTIYF. The CDR3 bases are TGCGCCAGCAGCTTGGACAGCTCTGGAAACACCATATATTTT.

This rearrangement joins TRBV11-2 to TRBJ2-1; maybe TRBD1 (5 bases). V was clipped by 2 bases and J by 6 bases, with 20 bases between them. The length of the CDR3 is 17 residues. Per the germline V gene, CDR1 is SGHAT and CDR2 is FQNNGV. CDR3 nucleotides: TGTGCCAGCAGCTTAATAGCTTTAGGGGAAACTCGCAATGAGCAGTTCTTC. Its protein product is CASSLIALGETRNEQFF. Variable domain in full (rest from reference TRBV11-2 and TRBJ2-1): EAGVAQSPRYKIIEKRQSVAFWCNPISGHATLYWYQQILGQGPKLLIQFQNNGVVDDSQLPKDRFSAERLKGVDSTLKIQPAKLEDSAVYLCASSLIALGETRNEQFFGPGTRLTVL.

The rearrangement links TRBV11-2 to TRBJ2-2; TRBD2 aligns across 13 bases. Germline CDR1 SGHAT, CDR2 FQNNGV. Trimming at V came to 5 bases and at J to 6 bases, leaving 6 bases not matched to a gene. CDR3 length: 16 residues. For the CDR3, the DNA is TGTGCCAGCAGCCCCGGGACTAGCGGGGTTGCCGGGGAGCTGTTTTTT. Protein product: CASSPGTSGVAGELFF.

The genes are TRBV29-1 and TRBJ2-1, with TRBD2 as a possible D gene (7 bases). Germline assignment: CDR1 SQVTM and CDR2 ANQGSEA. Trimming left V 3 bases short and J 6 bases short, with 18 bases between. This CDR3 has 15 amino acids. This chain's CDR3 is CSVEPGAGALNEQFF. CDR3 nucleotides: TGCAGCGTTGAGCCAGGGGCGGGAGCTCTCAATGAGCAGTTCTTC.

The chain joins TRBV10-2 to TRBJ2-3, with D perhaps matching TRBD2 (6 bases). Germline V CDR1 and CDR2: WSHSY, SAAADI. This CDR3 contains 19 residues. V dropped 4 bases and J dropped 2 bases, with 25 bases sitting between them. The CDR3 coding sequence is TGCGCCAGCAGTGGGACCCGGGATGGAGGGCCTGGTTACACAGATACGCAGTATTTT. Residues: CASSGTRDGGPGYTDTQYF.

The CDR3 sequence is CASSKMGVSYEQYV. For the CDR3, the DNA is TGTGCCAGCAGCAAAATGGGGGTTTCCTACGAGCAGTACGTC. V usage is TRBV21-1 and J usage is TRBJ2-7. TRBV21-1 is a known pseudogene. This CDR3 contains 14 residues.

The rearrangement links TRBV4-1 to TRBJ2-2; no clear D. Germline V gene data show CDR1 as MGHRA and CDR2 as YSYEKL. The CDR3 sequence is 12 residues long. V dropped 6 bases and J dropped 6 bases, with 8 bases sitting between them. The CDR3 bases are TGCGCCAGCAGGGATCCCCCCGGGGAGCTGTTTTTT. Translated: CASRDPPGELFF.

Regarding this clone: An end of the junction differs from the germline gene, which may be a read error. The chain combines TRBV7-3 with TRBJ2-2; maybe TRBD1 (6 bases). Per the germline V gene, CDR1 is SGHTA and CDR2 is FQGTGA. This CDR3 has 13 residues. The CDR3 coding sequence is TGTGCCAGCAGCCTAACAGGGACCGGGGAGCTGTTTTTT. The encoded protein is CASSLTGTGELFF.

The rearrangement links TRBV15 to TRBJ2-3; TRBD2 matches at 14 bases. The CDR3 spans 16 residues. The V gene's germline CDR1 is LNHNV and CDR2 YYDKDF (reference sequence). The J segment lost 3 bases and the V segment lost 4 bases, leaving 3 bases of the junction unmatched. Here the CDR3 reads CATSIRLAGGTDTQYF. CDR3 sequence (DNA): TGTGCCACCAGCATAAGACTAGCGGGGGGGACAGATACGCAGTATTTT.

This chain links TRBV6-1 with TRBJ2-6; D is perhaps TRBD2 (6 bases). The V and J ends lost 10 bases and 4 bases respectively, with 14 bases between them. CDR3 length: 14 residues. Germline V gives CDR1 MNHNS, CDR2 SASEGT. Written as DNA, the CDR3 is TGTGCCAACCAAAGGGACTCAGGGGCCAACGTCCTGACTTTC. It specifies CANQRDSGANVLTF.

CDR3 residues: CATSRDRGLSYNEQFF. CDR3 DNA: TGTGCCACCAGCAGAGATCGCGGACTATCGTACAATGAGCAGTTCTTC. The gene calls are TRBV15 and TRBJ2-1, with D tentatively TRBD2 (6 bases). The CDR3 has 16 amino acids. Germline CDR1 and CDR2: LNHNV and YYDKDF (reference sequence). The germline V and J ends were trimmed by 0 bases and 4 bases, with 13 bases remaining between them.

This chain links TRBV19 with TRBJ2-7; D is ambiguous. V lost 3 bases and J lost 1, with 7 bases in between. Germline V gene sequence: CDR1 LNHDA, CDR2 SQIVND (reference sequence). CDR3 length: 13 residues. The CDR3 sequence is CASSIQNSYEQYV. CDR3 nucleotides: TGTGCCAGTAGTATTCAGAATTCCTACGAGCAGTACGTC.

The chain is built from TRBV15 and TRBJ2-7; D remains ambiguous. V lost 0 bases and J 2 bases, leaving 8 bases between the germline ends. Germline CDR1 LNHNV, CDR2 YYDKDF (reference sequence). This CDR3 is 14 amino acids long. CDR3 amino acids: CATSRDSATYEQYV. CDR3 sequence (DNA): TGTGCCACCAGCAGAGATTCAGCGACCTACGAGCAGTACGTC.

The V and J genes are TRBV6-1 and TRBJ2-3; D is unresolved. The CDR3 totals 12 residues. Germline V gene lookup returns CDR1 MNHNS and CDR2 SASEGT. V shed 6 bases and J shed 4 bases, with 8 bases lying between them. The CDR3 loop is CASRLVPDTQYF. In DNA form, the CDR3 reads TGTGCCAGCAGATTAGTCCCAGATACGCAGTATTTT.

V is TRBV5-1 and J is TRBJ2-7; D may be TRBD2 (6 bases). V lost 0 bases to trimming and J lost 6 bases, with 16 bases between them. Germline CDR1 is SGHRS and CDR2 is YFSETQ. The length of the CDR3 is 15 residues. CDR3 in DNA: TGCGCCAGCAGCTTGGCCTCGACGGGGGTAGGCGAGCAGTACTTC. This sequence encodes CASSLASTGVGEQYF.

The chain links TRBV7-9 to TRBJ2-1; D is unclear. CDR1 and CDR2 from the germline V gene are SEHNR and FQNEAQ (reference sequence). V lost 3 bases, J lost 4 bases, and 4 bases lay in between. The CDR3 spans 12 residues. The chain's CDR3 is CASSFGYNEQFF. In DNA form, the CDR3 reads TGTGCCAGCAGCTTCGGTTACAATGAGCAGTTCTTC.

This clone was seen only a few times. The V and J genes are TRBV21-1 and TRBJ1-6; TRBD1 is the table's D call, not checked against the DNA. TRBV21-1 is designated a pseudogene. This CDR3 has 16 residues. Here the CDR3 reads CASSKLRGSGSSPLHF. In nucleotides, the CDR3 is TGTGCCAGCAGCAAGCTCAGGGGGTCAGGAAGTTCACCCCTCCACTTT.

This clone was detected once. The genes are TRBV14 and TRBJ1-2; D is ambiguous. Germline V gene data show CDR1 as SGHDN and CDR2 as FVKESK. Trimming removed 0 bases at V and 8 bases at J, with 10 bases between. The CDR3 contains 13 residues. CDR3 residues: CASSQDSWRGYTF. The DNA for the CDR3 is TGTGCCAGCAGCCAAGACTCGTGGAGAGGCTACACCTTC.

V usage is TRBV25-1 and J usage is TRBJ2-1; D may correspond to TRBD1 or TRBD2 (7 bases each). Germline loops: CDR1 MGHDK, CDR2 SYGVNS. Trimming removed 5 bases at V and 11 bases at J, with 16 bases between. This CDR3 is built from 13 residues. CDR3 bases: TGTGCCAGCAGTATTCAGGGGGGGGATAAGCAGTTCTTC. Its translation: CASSIQGGDKQFF.

The gene calls are TRBV6-5 and TRBJ2-1; tentatively, D is TRBD2 (6 bases). The CDR3 runs to 15 residues. Trimming removed 2 bases at V and 7 bases at J, with 15 bases between. CDR1 MNHEY and CDR2 SVGAGI come from the germline V gene. The CDR3 sequence is CASSYKRAGRNEQFF. In DNA form, the CDR3 reads TGTGCCAGCAGTTACAAGAGGGCAGGGAGGAATGAGCAGTTCTTC.

This sequence joins TRBV5-1 and TRBJ1-4; unclear D gene. Germline assignment: CDR1 SGHRS and CDR2 YFSETQ. The CDR3 has 15 residues. V was trimmed by 6 bases and J by 0 bases, leaving 12 bases between them. Here the CDR3 reads CASTIGSPTNEKLFF. Here the CDR3 DNA reads TGCGCCAGCACCATCGGGAGTCCAACTAATGAAAAACTGTTTTTT.